Listed here are 21 T cell receptor beta chains from one sample, sequenced in a study of human T cells and chemical hapten exposure. The sample's time point: pre-sensitization, week 0. This sample's treatment: therapeutic diphenylcyclopropenone sensitization with weekly scalp DPC. TCRdb recomputed calls from the RACE reads with MiXCR, one row per CDR3 protein. The sample holds tens of thousands of distinct CDR3 sequences, 6.7% seen once. Sequences were derived from whole blood, sampled in connection with sensitization to the hapten diphenylcyclopropenone (DPC). These receptors all come from a woman in her 30s with alopecia areata. Some clones in this sample may be carry-over from other donors' samples.

This clonotype came up many times. The genes are TRBV3-1 and TRBJ1-3, with 7 bases matching TRBD1. After removal of 4 bases from V and 0 bases from J, the junction contained 3 bases not matched to a gene. CDR1 and CDR2 (germline): LGHDT, YNNKEL (reference sequence). CDR3 length equals 15 residues. CDR3 coding DNA: TGTGCCAGCAGCCGACAGGGCAGCTCTGGAAACACCATATATTTT. This translates into CASSRQGSSGNTIYF.

This clonotype has only a few counts. V usage is TRBV3-1 and J usage is TRBJ2-1; D perhaps matches TRBD1 (5 bases). Germline V gene sequence: CDR1 LGHDT, CDR2 YNNKEL (reference sequence). The CDR3 runs 16 residues. Trimming removed 2 bases from V and 0 bases from J, with 11 bases in between. CDR3 region: CASSQSGSSSYNEQFF. For the CDR3, the DNA is TGTGCCAGCAGCCAATCAGGGTCCAGCTCCTACAATGAGCAGTTCTTC.

This clonotype came up a few times. The chain uses TRBV10-3 and TRBJ2-1; D is uncertain. The CDR3 is 13 residues long. Looked up from germline, CDR1 is ENHRY and CDR2 is SYGVKD. V was clipped by 0 bases and J by 7 bases, with 7 bases between them. CDR3 sequence: CAISESLGNEQFF. The CDR3 DNA reads TGTGCCATCAGTGAGTCGCTGGGTAATGAGCAGTTCTTC.

The V gene is TRBV27, the J gene TRBJ1-5; the D is unclear. CDR3 size: 16 residues. V gave up 0 bases and J gave up 0 bases, with 9 bases separating them. In germline, CDR1 is MNHEY, CDR2 SMNVEV (reference sequence). CDR3 loop: CASSLSNSDSNQPQHF. In DNA form, the CDR3 reads TGTGCCAGCAGTTTATCGAACAGTGATAGCAATCAGCCCCAGCATTTT.

In this sample, this clonotype turned up a few times. This chain uses TRBV27 with TRBJ2-1; 7 bases are a match to TRBD1. The CDR3 extends over 16 amino acids. The V and J ends lost 5 bases and 3 bases, in that order; junction bases with no gene match: 10. Germline assignment: CDR1 MNHEY and CDR2 SMNVEV (reference sequence). The CDR3 nucleotides read TGTGCCAGCAGTCCCCGACAGGGCGTGGTCTACAATGAGCAGTTCTTC. This sequence encodes CASSPRQGVVYNEQFF.

This clonotype was picked up many times. The chain combines TRBV12-3 or TRBV12-4 with TRBJ2-2; D may be TRBD1 (7 bases). CDR3 length: 15 residues. V was trimmed by 9 bases and J by 0 bases, leaving 14 bases between them. This CDR3 reads CASSQGGTNTGELFF. CDR3 nucleotide sequence: TGTGCCAGTTCCCAGGGGGGCACGAACACCGGGGAGCTGTTTTTT.

This clonotype was observed many times. The rearrangement uses TRBV21-1 and TRBJ2-7; the DNA was not used to check the table's D call, TRBD2. TRBV21-1 is recorded as a pseudogene. This CDR3 spans 17 amino acids. CDR3: CASSKVATSGPSYEQYF. The CDR3 DNA sequence: TGTGCCAGCAGCAAAGTTGCGACTAGCGGTCCCTCCTACGAGCAGTACTTC.

This clonotype was counted only a few times. V gene TRBV6-2 or TRBV6-3 combines with J gene TRBJ1-1, with D unclear. In germline, CDR1 is MNHEY, CDR2 SVGEGT. V was cut by 7 bases and J by 1 base, with 13 bases left in between. The CDR3 contains 14 residues. The CDR3, as DNA: TGTGCCAGCATTAACCCGCGGAAGAACACTGAAGCTTTCTTT. Protein: CASINPRKNTEAFF.

This clonotype was counted between two and nine times. V and J are TRBV20-1 and TRBJ2-7, with 7 bases aligning to TRBD2. Germline V gives CDR1 DFQATT, CDR2 SNEGSKA (reference sequence). After removal of 4 bases from V and 3 bases from J, the junction contained 9 bases not matched to a gene. The CDR3 loop spans 14 amino acids. The CDR3 here is CSANLAGPGYEQYF. The CDR3 DNA follows: TGCAGTGCTAACTTAGCGGGCCCGGGCTACGAGCAGTACTTC.

This clonotype was seen many times. The CDR3 protein is CSASPSSTGELFF. CDR3 DNA sequence: TGCAGTGCTAGCCCCAGTAGCACCGGGGAGCTGTTTTTT. This chain uses TRBV20-1 with TRBJ2-2; D is unclear. V dropped 3 bases and J dropped 4 bases, with 9 bases sitting between them. CDR3 length: 13 amino acids. Germline V gene data show CDR1 as DFQATT and CDR2 as SNEGSKA (reference sequence).

This clonotype came up many times. This chain uses TRBV6-6 with TRBJ2-7, with D unresolved. The germline V and J ends were trimmed by 2 bases and 3 bases, with 14 bases remaining between them. Germline V CDR1 and CDR2: MNHNY, SVGAGI (reference sequence). This CDR3 has 15 amino acids. The CDR3 loop reads CASSYGQLTFYEQYF. The CDR3 nucleotides read TGTGCCAGCAGTTACGGGCAGCTTACCTTCTACGAGCAGTACTTC.

On this clonotype itself: Since a much larger clone is just one base distant, this may be a read error. The chain uses TRBV21-1 and TRBJ1-1; the table names TRBD1, a call not compared with the DNA. TRBV21-1 has pseudogene status. The CDR3 extends over 16 amino acids. This CDR3 is CASIPHGGERTTEASF. Here the CDR3 DNA reads TGTGCCAGCATCCCACATGGGGGAGAACGAACCACTGAAGCTTCCTTT.

This clonotype was seen repeatedly, ten times or more. The chain carries TRBV2 and TRBJ1-4, with TRBD1 as a possible D gene (5 bases). There are 14 residues in the CDR3. Germline V CDR1 and CDR2: SNHLY, FYNNEI. Trimming stripped 7 bases from V and 1 base from J, with 10 bases between. The CDR3 region is CASTFGGTNEKLFF. The CDR3 DNA reads TGTGCCAGCACCTTTGGGGGAACTAATGAAAAACTGTTTTTT. Full variable domain (remainder filled in from reference TRBV2 and TRBJ1-4): EPEVTQTPSHQVTQMGQEVILRCVPISNHLYFYWYRQILGQKVEFLVSFYNNEISEKSEIFDDQFSVERPDGSNFTLKIRSTKLEDSAMYFCASTFGGTNEKLFFGSGTQLSVL.

This clonotype has at least ten counts. The chain has TRBV29-1 and TRBJ2-1; D tentatively reads TRBD1 or TRBD2 (6 bases each). With 7 bases removed from V and 9 bases from J, the gap between germline ends came to 13 bases. CDR3 length: 11 residues. From germline, CDR1 is SQVTM and CDR2 ANQGSEA. The CDR3 loop is CSGAGGGEQFF. CDR3 bases: TGCAGCGGGGCCGGGGGCGGTGAGCAGTTCTTC.

At least ten counts were recorded for this clonotype. The chain combines TRBV7-2 with TRBJ1-1; D call uncertain. Germline CDR1 and CDR2: SGHTA and FQGNSA. V lost 3 bases to trimming and J lost 7 bases, with 6 bases between them. This CDR3 is 11 amino acids long. CDR3 region: CASSLGYEAFF. In DNA form, the CDR3 reads TGTGCCAGCAGCTTGGGTTATGAAGCTTTCTTT.

There are a few counts of this clonotype. The V call is TRBV12-3 or TRBV12-4, the J call TRBJ1-6, with 9 bases fitting TRBD1. Trimming removed 2 bases from V and 9 bases from J; junction bases left unmatched: 8. The CDR3 consists of 16 residues. CDR3 sequence reads: CASSLPSGQGLSPLHF. The CDR3 bases are TGTGCCAGCAGTTTACCGTCGGGACAGGGCCTTTCACCCCTCCACTTT.

This clonotype was detected many times. The chain couples TRBV12-3 or TRBV12-4 to TRBJ2-7, with a tentative D call TRBD1 (6 bases). The CDR3 totals 13 residues. V shed 6 bases and J shed 3 bases, with 12 bases lying between them. CDR3 in amino acids: CASSARGIYEQYF. The CDR3 nucleotides read TGTGCCAGCAGCGCCAGGGGTATCTACGAGCAGTACTTC.

This clonotype showed up many times. V gene TRBV29-1 combines with J gene TRBJ1-1; D unresolved. The CDR3 totals 17 residues. The germline V gene has CDR1 SQVTM and CDR2 ANQGSEA. V lost 1 base to trimming and J lost 0 bases, with 18 bases between them. The CDR3 reads CSVEGAQRIIMNTEAFF. The CDR3, as DNA: TGCAGCGTTGAAGGCGCGCAGAGAATTATCATGAACACTGAAGCTTTCTTT.

This clonotype has a count of ten or more. The V gene is TRBV6-5, the J gene TRBJ1-1, with TRBD1 as a possible D gene (6 bases). Deletions cut 10 bases from V and 4 bases from J, with 13 bases between. This CDR3 has 12 residues. Germline V lookup: CDR1 MNHEY, CDR2 SVGAGI. The CDR3 bases are TGTGCCACCTCACAGGGCGGCACTGAAGCTTTCTTT. This encodes CATSQGGTEAFF.

This clonotype showed up many times. This chain joins TRBV13 and TRBJ1-2; no clear D gene. CDR3 length equals 12 residues. Germline CDR1 and CDR2: PRHDT and FYEKMQ (reference sequence). Trimming cost V 6 bases and J 2 bases, with 7 bases left between them. CDR3 sequence: CASSSDNYGYTF. The CDR3 DNA follows: TGTGCCAGCAGTTCGGACAACTATGGCTACACCTTC.

The J gene is TRBJ1-1, the V gene TRBV6-5; the D is unclear. This CDR3 spans 14 amino acids. Trimming took off 2 bases at V and 4 bases at J, with 11 bases between the two ends. CDR1 and CDR2 (germline): MNHEY, SVGAGI. The CDR3 nucleotides read TGTGCCAGCAGTTACGGAGGAATCTCCACTGAAGCTTTCTTT. Translation: CASSYGGISTEAFF.